The rows below give T cell receptor beta chains drawn from one sample of a study of blood T cell repertoires in COVID-19. Using immunoSEQ multiplex PCR, the repertoire was profiled, and TCRdb retains in-frame clones only, with some absent. The profile shows around 240,000 clones, 80% to 90% of them singletons. The sample taken for sequencing was PBMCs or T cells enriched from blood (not recorded which). Every receptor here comes from a woman aged 50 to 65 who had recovered from COVID-19. Each CDR3 is given with its conserved first and last residue.

V,J,CDR3
TRBV27,TRBJ1-2,CASSLYGSGEDYGYTF
TRBV25-1,TRBJ1-1,CASSWRGGAFF
TRBV12-3/TRBV12-4,TRBJ1-1,CASTTGLNTEAFF
TRBV14,TRBJ2-2,CASSQLAGLNTGELFF
TRBV14,TRBJ2-7,CASSQRLAGEGEQYF
TRBV29-1,TRBJ1-5,CSVRTGNQPQHF
TRBV15,TRBJ2-7,CATSRVDRAKPYEQYF
TRBV18,TRBJ1-1,CASSPPERDYTEAFF
TRBV5-1,TRBJ1-1,CASSLDYTGTSAWAEAFF
TRBV11-2,TRBJ2-1,CASSLERSGRAYNEQFF
TRBV9,TRBJ2-7,CASSVNPRDRGPYEQYF
TRBV5-6,TRBJ2-3,CASSSDRGLGDTQYF
TRBV29-1,TRBJ2-2,CSGAGEGITGELFF